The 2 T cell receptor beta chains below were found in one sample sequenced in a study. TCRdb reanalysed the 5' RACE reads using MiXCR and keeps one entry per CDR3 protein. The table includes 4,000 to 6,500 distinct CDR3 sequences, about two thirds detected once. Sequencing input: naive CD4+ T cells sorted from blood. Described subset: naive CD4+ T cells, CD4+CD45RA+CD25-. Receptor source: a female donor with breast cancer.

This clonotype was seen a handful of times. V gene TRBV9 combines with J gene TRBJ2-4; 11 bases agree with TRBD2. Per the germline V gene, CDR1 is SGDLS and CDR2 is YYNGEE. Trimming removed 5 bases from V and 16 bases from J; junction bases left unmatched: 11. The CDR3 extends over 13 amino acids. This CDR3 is CASSVIAGGPQYF. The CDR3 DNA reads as TGTGCCAGCAGTGTAATAGCGGGGGGGCCTCAATACTTC.

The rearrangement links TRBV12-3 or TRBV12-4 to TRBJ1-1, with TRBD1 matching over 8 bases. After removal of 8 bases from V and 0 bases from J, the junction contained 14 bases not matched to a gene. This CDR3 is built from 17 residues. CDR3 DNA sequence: TGTGCCAGCCCACCCTTGACAGGGGATGCGATGAACACTGAAGCTTTCTTT. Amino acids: CASPPLTGDAMNTEAFF.